The 11 T cell receptor beta chains below come from one sample, sequenced in a study of molecular identifiers for immune sequencing clone quantification. TCRdb redid the calling of the PCR reads with MiXCR, one entry per CDR3 protein. The table records tens of thousands of distinct CDR3 sequences, roughly 21% of them present only once. Sequenced input: naive CD8+ T cells from blood, with Jurkat cell RNA spiked in. Subset in this sample: FACS-sorted CD8+CD4-CCR7+CD45RA+ naive T cells. The receptors here all came from a human donor in good health. Some libraries in this study had Jurkat cell RNA spiked in.

Many counts were recorded for this clonotype. The chain uses TRBV23-1 and TRBJ1-6, with TRBD1 identical over 10 bases. TRBV23-1 is marked as an open reading frame, function uncertain. The CDR3 loop spans 19 amino acids. V gave up 0 bases and J gave up 7 bases; unmatched junction bases: 12. CDR3 residues: CASSQSPIKSTGGNSPLHF. The DNA for the CDR3 is TGCGCCAGCAGTCAATCCCCCATTAAGTCGACAGGGGGCAATTCACCCCTCCACTTT.

The chain carries TRBV19 and TRBJ2-7, with no clear D. The V end was cut by 1 base, the J end by 0 bases, with 13 bases between. Germline-derived CDR1 and CDR2 are LNHDA and SQIVND (reference sequence). This CDR3 contains 16 residues. The CDR3 coding sequence is TGTGCCAGTAGTATAGGCACGCGTGGTATCTCCTACGAGCAGTACTTC. It encodes CASSIGTRGISYEQYF.

There are a few counts of this clonotype. The CDR3 nucleotides read TGCACCAGCAGCCAAGGAGCGGGAGGGGAGACCCAGTACTTC. Protein sequence: CTSSQGAGGETQYF. The chain combines TRBV1 with TRBJ2-5; no DNA check was done on the table's D call, TRBD2. TRBV1 is reported as a pseudogene. CDR3 length: 14 residues.

There are many counts of this clonotype. The rearrangement links TRBV7-9 to TRBJ2-7, with 11 positions matching TRBD2. There are 16 residues in the CDR3. CDR1 SEHNR and CDR2 FQNEAQ come from the germline V gene (reference sequence). V trimming: 2 bases; J trimming: 4 bases; junction bases outside the gene matches: 7. In DNA, the CDR3 is TGTGCCAGCAGCTTAATGTCTAGCGGGAGGTCGTACGAGCAGTACTTC. Protein product: CASSLMSSGRSYEQYF.

This sequence joins TRBV12-3 or TRBV12-4 and TRBJ2-3; 8 positions agree with TRBD2. This CDR3 has 18 residues. V was pared by 5 bases and J by 4 bases, with 17 bases of the junction left unmatched. The CDR3 DNA follows: TGTGCCAGCAGTGCCCCTCTTGCGGGGGGTCTTCTAGCAGATACGCAGTATTTT. This encodes CASSAPLAGGLLADTQYF.

This clonotype was observed at least ten times. This chain connects TRBV7-9 to TRBJ2-1, with D perhaps assigned TRBD1 or TRBD2 (5 bases each). CDR1 and CDR2 (germline): SEHNR, FQNEAQ (reference sequence). The CDR3 runs to 13 residues. The V end lost 1 base, the J end lost 10 bases, and 11 bases lay between the germline ends. As DNA, the CDR3 is TGTGCCAGCAGCTTAGTGTTGGGGGACGAGCAGTTCTTC. Protein: CASSLVLGDEQFF.

This clonotype was counted ten times or more. The gene calls are TRBV7-9 and TRBJ1-1; no firm D call. V was shortened by 2 bases and J by 1 base, with 11 bases between the two germline ends. There are 15 residues in the CDR3. CDR1 is SEHNR and CDR2 is FQNEAQ in the germline V gene (reference sequence). DNA of the CDR3: TGTGCCAGCAGCTTACCCGTCACGGCGAACACTGAAGCTTTCTTT. The encoded protein is CASSLPVTANTEAFF. The full variable domain, its missing parts supplied by reference TRBV7-9 and TRBJ1-1, is DTGVSQNPRHKITKRGQNVTFRCDPISEHNRLYWYRQTLGQGPEFLTYFQNEAQLEKSRLLSDRFSAERPKGSFSTLEIQRTEQGDSAMYLCASSLPVTANTEAFFGQGTRLTVV.

At least ten counts were recorded for this clonotype. The chain is built from TRBV3-1 and TRBJ1-5; D is possibly TRBD1 (5 bases). Germline CDR1 reads LGHDT; CDR2 reads YNNKEL (reference sequence). The CDR3 has 13 amino acids. V lost 6 bases and J lost 5, with 11 bases in between. The CDR3 spells CASSQRGHQPQHF. CDR3 in DNA: TGTGCCAGCAGTCAGAGGGGTCATCAGCCCCAGCATTTT.

This clonotype was seen at least ten times. V gene TRBV21-1 combines with J gene TRBJ1-1; no DNA check was done on the table's D call, TRBD1. TRBV21-1 constitutes a pseudogene. This CDR3 comprises 19 residues. CDR3 coding DNA: TGTGCCAGCAGCAAAATCGGTCTCTGGGACAGGCAACTGAACACTGAAGCTTTCTTT. Amino acids: CASSKIGLWDRQLNTEAFF.

The table lists this clonotype with many counts. The chain employs TRBV2 and TRBJ2-1; maybe TRBD2 (5 bases). V was trimmed by 4 bases and J by 0 bases, leaving 13 bases between them. The CDR3 is 16 residues long. CDR1 is SNHLY and CDR2 is FYNNEI in the germline V gene. CDR3 sequence: CASSVPGVSSYNEQFF. The CDR3 coding sequence is TGTGCCAGCAGTGTCCCCGGGGTTAGCTCCTACAATGAGCAGTTCTTC. Drawing the rest from reference TRBV2 and TRBJ2-1, the complete variable domain is EPEVTQTPSHQVTQMGQEVILRCVPISNHLYFYWYRQILGQKVEFLVSFYNNEISEKSEIFDDQFSVERPDGSNFTLKIRSTKLEDSAMYFCASSVPGVSSYNEQFFGPGTRLTVL.

This clonotype was detected ten times or more. An end of the junction differs from the germline gene, which may be a read error. The chain links TRBV20-1 to TRBJ1-1; 8 bases map to TRBD1. CDR3 length: 10 amino acids. Germline lookup yields CDR1 DFQATT and CDR2 SNEGSKA (reference sequence). The CDR3: CSAREGGQAF. CDR3 in DNA: TGCAGTGCTAGAGAGGGGGGACAGGCCTTT.